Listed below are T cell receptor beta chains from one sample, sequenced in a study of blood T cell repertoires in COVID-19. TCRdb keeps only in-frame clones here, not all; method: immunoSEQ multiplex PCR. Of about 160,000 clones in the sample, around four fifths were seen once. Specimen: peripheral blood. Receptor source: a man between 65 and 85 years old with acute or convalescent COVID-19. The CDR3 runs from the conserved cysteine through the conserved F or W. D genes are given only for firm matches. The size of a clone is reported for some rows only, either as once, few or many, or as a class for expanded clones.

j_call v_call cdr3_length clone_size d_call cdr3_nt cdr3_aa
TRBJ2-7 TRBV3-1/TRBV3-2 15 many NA TGTGCCAGCAGCCCAGGACTGACGAGCTCCTACGAGCAGTACTTC CASSPGLTSSYEQYF
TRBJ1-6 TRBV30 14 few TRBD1 TGTGCCTGCCAACAGGGGGCGCGGAATTCACCCCTCCACTTT CACQQGARNSPLHF
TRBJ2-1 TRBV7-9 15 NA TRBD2 TGTGCCAGCAGCCCAGGGACTAGCGTTGACAATGAGCAGTTCTTC CASSPGTSVDNEQFF
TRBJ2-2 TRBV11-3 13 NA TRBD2 TGTGCCAGCAGGGGGAGGGGAACCGGGGAGCTGTTTTTT CASRGRGTGELFF
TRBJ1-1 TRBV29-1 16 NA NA TGCAGCGTGGGTTTGGAAGGGGGTTCGATGAACACTGAAGCTTTCTTT CSVGLEGGSMNTEAFF
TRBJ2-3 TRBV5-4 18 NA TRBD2 TGTGCCAGCAGCCGGGGGCTAGCGGGGGTTTCCCGCACAGATACGCAGTATTTT CASSRGLAGVSRTDTQYF
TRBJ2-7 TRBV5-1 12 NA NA TGCGCCAGCAGCGCCAGGGGCCACGAGCAGTACTTC CASSARGHEQYF
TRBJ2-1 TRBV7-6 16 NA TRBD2 TGTGCCAGCAGCTTTGGTAGCGGGGAGCCCTACAATGAGCAGTTCTTC CASSFGSGEPYNEQFF
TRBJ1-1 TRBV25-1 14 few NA TGTGCCAGCAGCTTGGCGGCGGAGAACACTGAAGCTTTCTTT CASSLAAENTEAFF
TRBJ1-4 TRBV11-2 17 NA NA TGTGCCAGCAGCTTAGGAAGGACGGGGGGGCAGGATGAAAAACTGTTTTTT CASSLGRTGGQDEKLFF
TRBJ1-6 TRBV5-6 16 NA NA TGTGCCAGCAGCTGGCGTGGATCAGGGGACAATTCACCCCTCCACTTT CASSWRGSGDNSPLHF
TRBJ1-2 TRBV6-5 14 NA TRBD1 TGTGCCAGCACCGATGGACAGGTCCTCTATGGCTACACCTTC CASTDGQVLYGYTF
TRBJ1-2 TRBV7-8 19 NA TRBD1 TGTGCCAGCAGCTTGAGTGGCCGGGACAGGGGGCGCCCCTACTATGGCTACACCTTC CASSLSGRDRGRPYYGYTF
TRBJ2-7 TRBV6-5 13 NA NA TGTGCCAGCAGACCACAGAGCACCTACGAGCAGTACTTC CASRPQSTYEQYF
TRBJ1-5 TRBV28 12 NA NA TGTGCCAGCAGTTTTATGAATCAGCCCCAGCATTTT CASSFMNQPQHF
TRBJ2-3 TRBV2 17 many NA TGTGCCAGCAGGGACAGGACTAGCTCGTATAGCACAGATACGCAGTATTTT CASRDRTSSYSTDTQYF
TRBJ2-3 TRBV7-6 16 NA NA TGTGCCAGCAGCTTAAGGAGCGTCCCAACCCCAGATACGCAGTATTTT CASSLRSVPTPDTQYF
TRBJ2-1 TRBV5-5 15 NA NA TGTGCCAGCAGCTTGAGCGGAACCTCCTACAATGAGCAGTTCTTC CASSLSGTSYNEQFF
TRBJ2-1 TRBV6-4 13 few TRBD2 TGTGCCAGCTCTACCTTAGCGGGAGGTGAGCAGTTCTTC CASSTLAGGEQFF
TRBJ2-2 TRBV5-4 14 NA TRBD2 TGTGCCAGCAGCCGGGGGGGGAACACCGGGGAGCTGTTTTTT CASSRGGNTGELFF
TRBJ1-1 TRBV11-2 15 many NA TGTGCCAGCAGCTTAGAATATCGAGCCTCCACTGAAGCTTTCTTT CASSLEYRASTEAFF
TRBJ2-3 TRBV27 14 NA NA TGTGCCACCCGCTGGGTCAGACTCACAGATACGCAGTATTTT CATRWVRLTDTQYF
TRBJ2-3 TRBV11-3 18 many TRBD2 TGTGCCAGCAGCTCGCGTCGGATTATAGCGGGAGCGACAGATACGCAGTATTTT CASSSRRIIAGATDTQYF
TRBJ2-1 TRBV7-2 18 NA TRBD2 TGTGCCAGCAGCCCGACAGCGGGACTAGCGGGGGGGCCGCATGAGCAGTTCTTC CASSPTAGLAGGPHEQFF
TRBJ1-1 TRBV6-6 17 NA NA TGTGCCAGCAGTCCTCTCTACTGGGCTAATCTAAACACTGAAGCTTTCTTT CASSPLYWANLNTEAFF
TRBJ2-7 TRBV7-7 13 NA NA TGTGCCAGCAGCTTAGCCATAGATTACGAGCAGTACTTC CASSLAIDYEQYF
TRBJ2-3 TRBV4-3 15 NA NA TGCGCCAGCAGCCAAGAAGGGGCTAGCACAGATACGCAGTATTTT CASSQEGASTDTQYF
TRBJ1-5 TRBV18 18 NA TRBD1 TGTGCCAGCTCACCATGGGACAGGGCGATTTATAGCAATCAGCCCCAGCATTTT CASSPWDRAIYSNQPQHF
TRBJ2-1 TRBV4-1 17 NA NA TGCGCCAGCAGCCACCCCATGGGTGGGGGGACCTACAATGAGCAGTTCTTC CASSHPMGGGTYNEQFF